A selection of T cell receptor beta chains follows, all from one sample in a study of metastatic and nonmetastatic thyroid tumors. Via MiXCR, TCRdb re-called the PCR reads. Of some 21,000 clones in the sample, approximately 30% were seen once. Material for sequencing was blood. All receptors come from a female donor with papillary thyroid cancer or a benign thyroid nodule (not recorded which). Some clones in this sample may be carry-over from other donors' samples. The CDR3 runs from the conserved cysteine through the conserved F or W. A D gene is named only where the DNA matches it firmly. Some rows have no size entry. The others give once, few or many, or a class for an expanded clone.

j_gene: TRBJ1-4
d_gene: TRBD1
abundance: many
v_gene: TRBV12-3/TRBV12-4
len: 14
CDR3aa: CASRDREKHEKLFF
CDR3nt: TGTGCCAGCAGAGACAGGGAAAAACATGAAAAACTGTTTTTT

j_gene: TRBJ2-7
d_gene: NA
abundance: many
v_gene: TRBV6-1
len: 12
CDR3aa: CASSFGQYEQYF
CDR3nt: TGTGCCAGCAGTTTCGGACAATACGAGCAGTACTTC

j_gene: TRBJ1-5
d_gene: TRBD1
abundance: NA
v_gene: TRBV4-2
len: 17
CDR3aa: CASSRTGGAGLGQPQHF
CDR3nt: TGTGCCAGCAGCCGTACAGGGGGCGCAGGGCTGGGGCAGCCCCAGCATTTT

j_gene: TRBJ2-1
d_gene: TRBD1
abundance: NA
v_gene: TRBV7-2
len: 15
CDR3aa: CASSLAGTDYNEQFF
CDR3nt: TGTGCCAGCAGCTTAGCTGGGACAGATTACAATGAGCAGTTCTTC

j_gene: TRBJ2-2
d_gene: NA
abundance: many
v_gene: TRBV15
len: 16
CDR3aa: CATSRSGSTNTGELFF
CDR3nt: TGTGCCACCAGCAGATCGGGGTCTACGAACACCGGGGAGCTGTTTTTT

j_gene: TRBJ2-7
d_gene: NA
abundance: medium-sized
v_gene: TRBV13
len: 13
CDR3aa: CASSLGLSYEQYF
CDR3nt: TGTGCCAGCAGCTTAGGACTCTCCTACGAGCAGTACTTC

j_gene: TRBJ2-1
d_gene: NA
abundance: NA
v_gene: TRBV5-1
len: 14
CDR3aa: CASSPAGNYNEQFF
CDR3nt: TGCGCCAGCAGCCCGGCGGGCAACTACAATGAGCAGTTCTTC

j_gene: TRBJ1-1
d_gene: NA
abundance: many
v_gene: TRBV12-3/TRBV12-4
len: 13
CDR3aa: CASSLLGAAEAFF
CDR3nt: TGTGCCAGCAGTTTATTGGGGGCTGCTGAAGCTTTCTTT

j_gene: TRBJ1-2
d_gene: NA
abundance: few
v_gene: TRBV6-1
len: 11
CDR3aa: CATSGGYGYTF
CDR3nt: TGTGCCACCTCCGGGGGTTATGGCTACACCTTC

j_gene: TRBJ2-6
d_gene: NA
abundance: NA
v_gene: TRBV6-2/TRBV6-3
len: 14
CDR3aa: CASKGAGVANVLTF
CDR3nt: TGTGCCAGCAAAGGGGCAGGGGTGGCCAACGTCCTGACCTTC

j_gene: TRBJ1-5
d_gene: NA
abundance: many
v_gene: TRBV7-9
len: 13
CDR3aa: CASSLDSNQPQHF
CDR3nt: TGTGCCAGCAGCTTAGATAGCAATCAGCCCCAGCATTTT

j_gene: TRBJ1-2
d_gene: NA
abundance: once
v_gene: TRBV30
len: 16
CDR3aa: CAWSPGSDGGEDGYTF
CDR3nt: TGTGCCTGGAGCCCCGGTAGTGACGGGGGTGAGGATGGCTACACCTTC

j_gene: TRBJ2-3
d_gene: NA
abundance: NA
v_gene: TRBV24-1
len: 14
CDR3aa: CATSRGAEVVTQYF
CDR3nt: TGTGCCACCAGTCGAGGGGCGGAAGTAGTTACGCAGTATTTT

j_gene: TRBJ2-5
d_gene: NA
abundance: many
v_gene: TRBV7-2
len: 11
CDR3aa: CASSLVETQYF
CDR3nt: TGTGCCAGCAGCTTAGTTGAGACCCAGTACTTC

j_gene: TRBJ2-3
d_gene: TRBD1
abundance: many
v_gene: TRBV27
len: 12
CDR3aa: CASGQGADTQYF
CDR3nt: TGTGCCAGTGGACAGGGGGCAGATACGCAGTATTTT

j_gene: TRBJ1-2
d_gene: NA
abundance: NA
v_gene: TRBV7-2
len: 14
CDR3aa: CASSEAGGAGGYTF
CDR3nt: TGTGCCAGCAGCGAGGCCGGGGGCGCGGGAGGCTACACCTTC

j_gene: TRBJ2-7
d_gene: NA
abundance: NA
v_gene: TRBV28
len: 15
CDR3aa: CASSLVGTGGYEQYF
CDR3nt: TGTGCCAGCAGTTTGGTAGGGACCGGAGGTTACGAGCAGTACTTC